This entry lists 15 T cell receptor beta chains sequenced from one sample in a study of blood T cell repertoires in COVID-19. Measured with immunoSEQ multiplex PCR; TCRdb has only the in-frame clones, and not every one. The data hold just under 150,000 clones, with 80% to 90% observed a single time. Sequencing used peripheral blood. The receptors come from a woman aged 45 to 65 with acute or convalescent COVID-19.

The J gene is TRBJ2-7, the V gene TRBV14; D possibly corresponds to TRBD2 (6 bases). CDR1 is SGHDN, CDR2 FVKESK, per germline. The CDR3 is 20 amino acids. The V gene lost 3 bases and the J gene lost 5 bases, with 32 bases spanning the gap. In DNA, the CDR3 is TGTGCCAGCAGCCACCCCATCCCTTTCGGCAGGGAGGATTGGGCGGACGAGCAGTACTTC. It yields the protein CASSHPIPFGREDWADEQYF.

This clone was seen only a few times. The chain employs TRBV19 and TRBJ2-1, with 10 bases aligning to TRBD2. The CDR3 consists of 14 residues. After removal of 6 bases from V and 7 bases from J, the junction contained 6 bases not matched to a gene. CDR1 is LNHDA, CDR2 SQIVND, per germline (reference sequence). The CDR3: CASRLSGRVNEQFF. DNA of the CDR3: TGTGCCAGTAGGTTGAGCGGGAGGGTTAATGAGCAGTTCTTC.

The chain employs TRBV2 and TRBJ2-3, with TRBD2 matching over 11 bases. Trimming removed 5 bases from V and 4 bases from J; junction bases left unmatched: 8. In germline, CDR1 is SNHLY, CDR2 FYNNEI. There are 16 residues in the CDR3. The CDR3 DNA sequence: TGTGCCAGCAGTAGGTTTAGCGGGGGGGCAGCAGATACGCAGTATTTT. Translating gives CASSRFSGGAADTQYF.

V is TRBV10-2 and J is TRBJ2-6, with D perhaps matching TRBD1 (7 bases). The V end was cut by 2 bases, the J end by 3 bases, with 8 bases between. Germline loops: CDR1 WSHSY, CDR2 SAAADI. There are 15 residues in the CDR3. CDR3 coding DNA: TGCGCCAGCAGTGAGCAGGGGGGTGGGGCCAACGTCCTGACTTTC. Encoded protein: CASSEQGGGANVLTF.

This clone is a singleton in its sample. This chain's CDR3 is CASYRGQETQYF. The CDR3 region has the DNA TGTGCCAGTTACAGGGGGCAAGAGACCCAGTACTTC. The chain couples TRBV2 to TRBJ2-5, with TRBD1 matching 8 bases. The CDR3 extends over 12 amino acids. Germline V gene sequence: CDR1 SNHLY, CDR2 FYNNEI. V shed 9 bases and J 2 bases; nucleotides not matched to a gene: 2.

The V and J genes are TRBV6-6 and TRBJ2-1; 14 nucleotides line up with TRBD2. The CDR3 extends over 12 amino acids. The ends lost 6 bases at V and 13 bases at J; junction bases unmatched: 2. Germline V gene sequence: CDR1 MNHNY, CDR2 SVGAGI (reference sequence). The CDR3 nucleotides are TGTGCCAGCAGGGGACTAGCGGGAGATCAGTTCTTC. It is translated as CASRGLAGDQFF.

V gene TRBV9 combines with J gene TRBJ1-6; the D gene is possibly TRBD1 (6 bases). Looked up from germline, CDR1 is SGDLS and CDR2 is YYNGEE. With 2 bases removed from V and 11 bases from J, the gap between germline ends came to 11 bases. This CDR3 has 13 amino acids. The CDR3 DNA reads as TGTGCCAGCAGCGTGAGGGGGGGGACACCCCTCCACTTT. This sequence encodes CASSVRGGTPLHF.

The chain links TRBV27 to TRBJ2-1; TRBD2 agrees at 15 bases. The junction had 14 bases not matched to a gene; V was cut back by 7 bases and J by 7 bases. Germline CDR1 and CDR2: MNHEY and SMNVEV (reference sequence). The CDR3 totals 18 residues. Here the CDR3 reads CASTLGGLAGGFGNEQFF. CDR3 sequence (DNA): TGTGCCAGCACCTTGGGGGGACTAGCGGGAGGATTTGGGAATGAGCAGTTCTTC.

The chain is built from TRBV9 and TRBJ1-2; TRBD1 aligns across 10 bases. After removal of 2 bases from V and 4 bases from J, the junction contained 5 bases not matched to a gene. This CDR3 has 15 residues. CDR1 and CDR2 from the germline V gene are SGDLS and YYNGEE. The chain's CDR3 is CASSVTGQGTYGYTF. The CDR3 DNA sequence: TGTGCCAGCAGCGTTACGGGACAGGGGACCTATGGCTACACCTTC. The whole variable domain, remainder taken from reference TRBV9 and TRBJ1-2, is DSGVTQTPKHLITATGQRVTLRCSPRSGDLSVYWYQQSLDQGLQFLIQYYNGEERAKGNILERFSAQQFPDLHSELNLSSLELGDSALYFCASSVTGQGTYGYTFGSGTRLTVV.

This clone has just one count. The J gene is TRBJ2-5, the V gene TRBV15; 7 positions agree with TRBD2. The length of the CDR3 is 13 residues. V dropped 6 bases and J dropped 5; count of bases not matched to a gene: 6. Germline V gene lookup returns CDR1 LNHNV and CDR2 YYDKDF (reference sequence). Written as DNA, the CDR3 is TGTGCCACCAGGTGGCAGGGAGGGGAGACCCAGTACTTC. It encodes CATRWQGGETQYF.

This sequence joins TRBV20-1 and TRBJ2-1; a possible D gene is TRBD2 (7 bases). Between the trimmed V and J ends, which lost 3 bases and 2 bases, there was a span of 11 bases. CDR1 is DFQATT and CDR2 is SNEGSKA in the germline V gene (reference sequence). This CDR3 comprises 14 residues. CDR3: CSASKGGAYNEQFF. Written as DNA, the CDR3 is TGCAGTGCTAGTAAGGGGGGGGCCTACAATGAGCAGTTCTTC.

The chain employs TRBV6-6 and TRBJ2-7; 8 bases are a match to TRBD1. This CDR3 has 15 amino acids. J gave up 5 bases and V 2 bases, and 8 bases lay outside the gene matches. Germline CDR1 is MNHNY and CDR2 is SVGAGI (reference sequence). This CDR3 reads CASSYPRTGLDEQYF. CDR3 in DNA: TGTGCCAGCAGTTACCCGAGGACAGGGTTAGACGAGCAGTACTTC.

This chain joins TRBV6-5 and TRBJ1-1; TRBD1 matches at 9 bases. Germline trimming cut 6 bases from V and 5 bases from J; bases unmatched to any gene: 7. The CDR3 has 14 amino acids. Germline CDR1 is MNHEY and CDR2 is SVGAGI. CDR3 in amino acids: CASRSYRGPTEAFF. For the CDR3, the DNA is TGTGCCAGCAGGTCATACAGGGGGCCGACTGAAGCTTTCTTT.

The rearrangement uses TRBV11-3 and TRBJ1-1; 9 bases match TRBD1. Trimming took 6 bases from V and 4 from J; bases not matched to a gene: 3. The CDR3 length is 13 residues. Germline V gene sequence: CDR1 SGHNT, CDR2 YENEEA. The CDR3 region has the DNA TGTGCCAGCAGAGGACAGGGGAGCACTGAAGCTTTCTTT. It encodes CASRGQGSTEAFF. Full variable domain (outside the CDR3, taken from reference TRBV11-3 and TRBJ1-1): EAGVVQSPRYKIIEKKQPVAFWCNPISGHNTLYWYLQNLGQGPELLIRYENEEAVDDSQLPKDRFSAERLKGVDSTLKIQPAELGDSAVYLCASRGQGSTEAFFGQGTRLTVV.

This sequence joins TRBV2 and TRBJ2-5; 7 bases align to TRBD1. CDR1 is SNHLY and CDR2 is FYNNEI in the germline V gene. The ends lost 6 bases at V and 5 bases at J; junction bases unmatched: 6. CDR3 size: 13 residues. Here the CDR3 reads CASSRDSRETQYF. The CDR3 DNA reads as TGTGCCAGCAGCCGGGACAGCCGGGAGACCCAGTACTTC.